This T cell receptor (beta chain) stems from a study of T-cell reconstitution after alpha-beta-depleted transplantation in children. The CDR3 is made up of 18 amino acids. The germline V gene has CDR1 MGHRA and CDR2 YSYEKL. The V gene lost 2 bases and the J gene lost 4 bases, with 20 bases spanning the gap. Unique molecular identifiers were incorporated during preparation of the TCRbeta library. In TCRdb, the PCR reads were re-called with MiXCR into one record per CDR3 protein. The sample holds about 170,000 distinct CDR3 sequences; around 10% are singletons and the top ten take roughly 13%. Study conclusions and caveats: There were some patients whose high TCRbeta diversity at day 60 came from surviving recipient T cells and thymic progenitors. Expanded clones from the graft, numbering several hundred, reportedly supplied alpha-beta T cells about two months after transplant. T-cell counts and diversity at one year post-transplant came mainly from newly produced T cells.

This clonotype was picked up many times. Its target is unknown. The TCR was taken from a boy aged 2-9 years with acute myeloid leukemia, due to receive a stem cell transplant. The rearrangement links TRBV4-1 to TRBJ2-2, with D possibly matching TRBD2 (6 bases). Specimen: PBMCs, collected before TCRalphabeta/CD19-depleted stem cell transplant. CDR3 bases: TGCGCCAGCAGCCAAAAGGTGTGGAGGGAGACGGGCACCGGGGAGCTGTTTTTT. Residues: CASSQKVWRETGTGELFF.